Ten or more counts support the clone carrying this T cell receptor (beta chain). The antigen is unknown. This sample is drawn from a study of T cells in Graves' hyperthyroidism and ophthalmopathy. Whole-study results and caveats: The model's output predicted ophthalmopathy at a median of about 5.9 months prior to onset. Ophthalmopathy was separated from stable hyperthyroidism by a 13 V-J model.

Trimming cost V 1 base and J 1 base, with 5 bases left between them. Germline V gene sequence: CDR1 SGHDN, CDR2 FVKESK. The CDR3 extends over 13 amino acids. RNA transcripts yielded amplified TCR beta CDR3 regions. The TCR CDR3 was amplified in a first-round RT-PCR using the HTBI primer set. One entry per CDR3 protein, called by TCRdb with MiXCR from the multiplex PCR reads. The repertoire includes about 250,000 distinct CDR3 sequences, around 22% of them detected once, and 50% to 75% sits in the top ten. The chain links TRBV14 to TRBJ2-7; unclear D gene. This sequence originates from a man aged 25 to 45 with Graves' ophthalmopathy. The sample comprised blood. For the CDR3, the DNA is TGTGCCAGCAGCCAAGTCGGGTCCTACGAGCAGTACTTC. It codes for CASSQVGSYEQYF. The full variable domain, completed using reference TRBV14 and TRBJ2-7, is EAGVTQFPSHSVIEKGQTVTLRCDPISGHDNLYWYRRVMGKEIKFLLHFVKESKQDESGMPNNRFLAERTGGTYSTLKVQPAELEDSGVYFCASSQVGSYEQYFGPGTRLTVT.